Listed below are T cell receptor beta chains from one sample, sequenced in a study of cytomegalovirus exposure and HLA in healthy donors. This table comes from immunoSEQ multiplex PCR, and its TCRdb copy is limited to in-frame clones, with some not included. The sample has over 25,000 clones. The sequencing sample was made of PBMCs. The receptors stem from a man younger than 45 in good health and CMV-seronegative. Each CDR3 is given with its conserved first and last residue. A D gene is named only where the DNA matches it firmly.

J	V	D	DNA	CDR3
TRBJ1-2	TRBV28	-	TGTGCCAGCATCGCAACCGGGACACCATATGGCTACACCTTC	CASIATGTPYGYTF
TRBJ2-2	TRBV18	-	TGTGCCAGCTCCATAAACCCGGGGGGCGTTCCGAGTCGGGACACCGGGGAGCTGTTTTTT	CASSINPGGVPSRDTGELFF
TRBJ1-4	TRBV6-5	TRBD1	TGTGCCAGCAGTATAGGGACAGGGGGCGATGAAAAACTGTTTTTT	CASSIGTGGDEKLFF
TRBJ1-4	TRBV5-1	-	TGCGCCAGCAGCCGGGACAAGGCTCCTGAAAAACTGTTTTTT	CASSRDKAPEKLFF
TRBJ1-4	TRBV28	TRBD1	TGTGCCAGCCTTGACAGGGCTAATGAAAAACTGTTTTTT	CASLDRANEKLFF
TRBJ1-2	TRBV19	-	TGTGCCAGTAGTCCCCGGGGCTATGGCTACACCTTC	CASSPRGYGYTF
TRBJ1-5	TRBV27	-	TGTGCCAGCAGTTTAATACAGAGCAATCAGCCCCAGCATTTT	CASSLIQSNQPQHF
TRBJ2-5	TRBV9	TRBD2	TGTGCCAGCAGCGTAGGGACTAGCCTCCAAGAGACCCAGTACTTC	CASSVGTSLQETQYF
TRBJ2-3	TRBV9	TRBD2	TGTGCCAGCAGCGCAGGGACTAGCGGGAGAGGAGATACGCAGTATTTT	CASSAGTSGRGDTQYF
TRBJ2-7	TRBV9	TRBD1	TGTGCCAGCAGCGCCGGGACAGGGTACGAGCAGTACTTC	CASSAGTGYEQYF
TRBJ2-3	TRBV6-5	-	TGTGCCAGCAGTTACGAAGGGGGACTAAACACAGATACGCAGTATTTT	CASSYEGGLNTDTQYF
TRBJ2-1	TRBV28	-	TGTGCCAGCAGTTTATCGGCCCGCGGCAATGAGCAGTTCTTC	CASSLSARGNEQFF
TRBJ2-1	TRBV5-6	-	TGTGCCAGCAGCCGACTAGTTTACAATGAGCAGTTCTTC	CASSRLVYNEQFF
TRBJ2-7	TRBV15	-	TGTGCCACCAGCAGAGGTATCTCCTACGAGCAGTACTTC	CATSRGISYEQYF
TRBJ1-1	TRBV28	-	TGTGCCAGCACCTTAGGGGGGGGGAAGAACACTGAAGCTTTCTTT	CASTLGGGKNTEAFF
TRBJ2-7	TRBV18	TRBD1	TGTGCCAGCTCACCGGGACAGGTCCACGAGCAGTACTTC	CASSPGQVHEQYF
TRBJ2-5	TRBV6-1	TRBD2	TGTGCCAGCTCATGGGGAGGGAATGAACAAGAGACCCAGTACTTC	CASSWGGNEQETQYF
TRBJ2-1	TRBV9	TRBD1	TGTGCCAGCAGCGTAGGGGGACAGGAGACCTACAATGAGCAGTTCTTC	CASSVGGQETYNEQFF
TRBJ2-3	TRBV7-9	-	TGTGCCAGCAGCCAACTTCAGAGTAGCTCAGATACGCAGTATTTT	CASSQLQSSSDTQYF
TRBJ2-7	TRBV28	-	TGTGCCAGCAGTTCCCCTTTGTCCCTCGAGCAGTACTTC	CASSSPLSLEQYF
TRBJ2-7	TRBV5-1	-	TGCGCCAGCAGCTTGAGTACAGGGTTACAGTACGAGCAGTACTTC	CASSLSTGLQYEQYF
TRBJ1-1	TRBV11-3	TRBD1	TGTGCCAGCAGCGCGAGACAGGGGACAATGAACACTGAAGCTTTCTTT	CASSARQGTMNTEAFF
TRBJ2-7	TRBV18	-	TGTGCCAGCTCACCAGGCAGGGACGAGCAGTACTTC	CASSPGRDEQYF
TRBJ1-2	TRBV10-3	-	TGTGCCATCAGTGGGATGTCAGGAGGCGGCTACACCTTC	CAISGMSGGGYTF